The 32 T cell receptor beta chains below were found in one sample sequenced in a study of T cell responses to AZD1222 COVID-19 vaccine. Only in-frame clones appear in the TCRdb table, and some are missing; sequencing was by immunoSEQ multiplex PCR. The table lists 120,000 or so clones, 75% to 90% of them singletons. The material sequenced was peripheral blood, taken on day 0 of AZD1222 vaccination. Receptors originate from an adult in good health.

This clone was counted a few times. The J gene is TRBJ2-7, the V gene TRBV20-1; D may be TRBD2 (6 bases). The CDR3 loop spans 11 amino acids. The germline gives CDR1 DFQATT, CDR2 SNEGSKA (reference sequence). The V end lost 7 bases, the J end lost 2 bases, and 9 bases lay between the germline ends. The CDR3 reads CSGLGPYEQYF. The DNA for the CDR3 is TGCAGTGGACTAGGCCCCTACGAGCAGTACTTC.

The chain is built from TRBV28 and TRBJ1-4; D possibly corresponds to TRBD1 (5 bases). The CDR3 totals 15 residues. Germline V lookup: CDR1 MDHEN, CDR2 SYDVKM. The ends were cut back, 5 bases at V and 11 bases at J, with 21 bases in the middle. For the CDR3, the DNA is TGTGCCAGCAGTAAAATGGACATCACCTCAAGGAAACTGTTTTTT. This gives the protein CASSKMDITSRKLFF.

The chain carries TRBV4-1 and TRBJ1-1, with unresolved D. V lost 5 bases and J 1 base, leaving 17 bases between the germline ends. The CDR3 has 16 amino acids. Germline V CDR1 and CDR2: MGHRA, YSYEKL. CDR3 DNA sequence: TGCGCCAGCAGCATAGTCAGAGTGGACGGGAACACTGAAGCTTTCTTT. This translates into CASSIVRVDGNTEAFF.

The J gene is TRBJ2-7, the V gene TRBV9; 10 positions match TRBD1. The CDR3 covers 14 residues. Germline-derived CDR1 and CDR2 are SGDLS and YYNGEE. The V segment lost 4 bases and the J segment 6 bases; nucleotides outside the gene matches: 7. CDR3 in amino acids: CASSPRQGASEQYF. The CDR3 bases are TGTGCCAGCAGCCCCCGACAGGGGGCGAGCGAGCAGTACTTC.

This rearrangement joins TRBV6-5 to TRBJ1-3; D gene uncertain. Trimming cost V 4 bases and J 3 bases, with 10 bases left between them. In germline, CDR1 is MNHEY, CDR2 SVGAGI. This CDR3 region has 14 residues. The CDR3: CASSLLRSGNTIYF. The CDR3 region has the DNA TGTGCCAGCAGTTTACTCCGGAGTGGAAACACCATATATTTT.

This chain uses TRBV9 with TRBJ1-2; weak D call: TRBD1 (5 bases). V lost 3 bases and J lost 4, with 22 bases in between. The CDR3 consists of 17 residues. The V gene's germline CDR1 is SGDLS and CDR2 YYNGEE. Here the CDR3 reads CASSAGPGRSFGYGYTF. The CDR3 nucleotides read TGTGCCAGCAGCGCGGGACCGGGCAGGAGCTTCGGCTATGGCTACACCTTC.

This clone showed up just once. The gene calls are TRBV6-5 and TRBJ1-2; D gene unclear. The germline V and J ends were trimmed by 0 bases and 6 bases, with 5 bases remaining between them. CDR1 and CDR2 (germline): MNHEY, SVGAGI. The CDR3 covers 12 residues. This CDR3 reads CASSYSGDGYTF. Written as DNA, the CDR3 is TGTGCCAGCAGTTACTCAGGAGATGGCTACACCTTC.

The gene calls are TRBV4-3 and TRBJ1-5; no reliable D call. CDR1 is LGHNA, CDR2 YSLEER, per germline. The CDR3 is 15 residues long. The V end lost 0 bases, the J end lost 6 bases, and 12 bases lay between the germline ends. CDR3 nucleotide sequence: TGCGCCAGCAGCCAAGAAATCACCACCGGTCAGCCCCAGCATTTT. Amino acid sequence: CASSQEITTGQPQHF.

The V gene is TRBV5-6, the J gene TRBJ1-5; 10 nucleotides align to TRBD1. V dropped 4 bases and J dropped 1; count of bases not matched to a gene: 2. The germline CDR1 and CDR2 sequences are SGHDT and YYEEEE. The CDR3 runs to 15 residues. The CDR3 coding sequence is TGTGCCAGCAGCCCGGACAGGGGGAGCAATCAGCCCCAGCATTTT. Protein: CASSPDRGSNQPQHF. Based on the CDR3 plus reference TRBV5-6 and TRBJ1-5, the full variable domain is DAGVTQSPTHLIKTRGQQVTLRCSPKSGHDTVSWYQQALGQGPQFIFQYYEEEERQRGNFPDRFSGHQFPNYSSELNVNALLLGDSALYLCASSPDRGSNQPQHFGDGTRLSIL.

This clone has just a few counts. The chain uses TRBV19 and TRBJ1-5, with D perhaps matching TRBD1 (5 bases). CDR3 length equals 15 residues. Germline loops: CDR1 LNHDA, CDR2 SQIVND (reference sequence). The ends were cut back, 5 bases at V and 4 bases at J, with 15 bases in the middle. The CDR3 DNA is TGTGCCAGTAGTCTGGACGGGACTCGAAATCAGCCCCAGCATTTT. This encodes CASSLDGTRNQPQHF.

A few counts support this clone. The genes are TRBV5-5 and TRBJ1-2, with D tentatively TRBD1 (5 bases). V dropped 3 bases and J dropped 2 bases, with 14 bases sitting between them. The CDR3 has 15 amino acids. The germline V gene encodes CDR1 SGHKS and CDR2 YYEKEE (reference sequence). Here the CDR3 reads CASSSQPGPNYGYTF. CDR3 nucleotides: TGTGCCAGCAGCTCCCAGCCGGGGCCCAACTATGGCTACACCTTC.

The chain links TRBV24-1 to TRBJ1-1; 11 positions match TRBD1. The V gene end was trimmed by 4 bases and the J gene end by 0 bases; junction bases not matched to a gene: 9. The CDR3 length is 18 residues. Per germline, CDR1 KGHDR and CDR2 SFDVKD. Here the CDR3 DNA reads TGTGCCACCAGTGACAGCCCGGGACAGGGGGAGATGAACACTGAAGCTTTCTTT. Encoded protein: CATSDSPGQGEMNTEAFF.

This rearrangement joins TRBV6-2 or TRBV6-3 to TRBJ1-1; D gene unclear. Trimming removed 4 bases from V and 5 bases from J, with 8 bases in between. The length of the CDR3 is 12 residues. Germline CDR1 reads MNHEY; CDR2 reads SVGEGT. The CDR3 nucleotides read TGTGCCAGCAGTTCCGTAGGGACTGAAGCTTTCTTT. Encoded protein: CASSSVGTEAFF.

The rearrangement links TRBV3-1 (or the pseudogene TRBV3-2) to TRBJ2-7; perhaps D is TRBD1 or TRBD2 (5 bases each). CDR1 is LGHDT, CDR2 YNNKEL, per germline (reference sequence). Trimming took 1 base from V and 6 from J, leaving 13 bases between them. The CDR3 spans 14 residues. The CDR3 loop reads CASSQVGAGTEQYF. CDR3 DNA: TGTGCCAGCAGCCAAGTCGGGGCCGGGACCGAGCAGTACTTC.

The chain's CDR3 is CASSYRAEAFF. The CDR3 DNA reads as TGTGCCAGCAGTTACAGGGCTGAAGCTTTCTTT. V and J are TRBV28 and TRBJ1-1, with D maybe TRBD1 (6 bases). This CDR3 region has 11 residues. Between the trimmed V and J ends, which lost 4 bases and 6 bases, there was a span of 6 bases. Germline CDR1 MDHEN, CDR2 SYDVKM.

The chain uses TRBV30 and TRBJ1-4; perhaps TRBD1 as D (6 bases). Per the germline V gene, CDR1 is GTSNPN and CDR2 is SVGIG (reference sequence). This CDR3 has 15 residues. Between the trimmed V and J ends, which lost 4 bases and 3 bases, there was a span of 15 bases. CDR3 in DNA: TGTGCCTGGATGGGCAGGGGCTCGGCTAATGAAAAACTGTTTTTT. Translated: CAWMGRGSANEKLFF.

This chain connects TRBV5-1 to TRBJ2-3, with D perhaps matching TRBD1 or TRBD2 (7 bases each). Looked up from germline, CDR1 is SGHRS and CDR2 is YFSETQ. V was clipped by 4 bases and J by 8 bases, with 11 bases between them. This CDR3 is built from 12 residues. CDR3 bases: TGCGCCAGCAGCCAGGGGGAGGGTACGCAGTATTTT. Translated: CASSQGEGTQYF.

The chain links TRBV2 to TRBJ2-5; tentative D call: TRBD1 (7 bases). The CDR3 has 16 amino acids. The germline CDR1 and CDR2 sequences are SNHLY and FYNNEI. V was cut by 3 bases and J by 1 base, with 15 bases left in between. The CDR3 DNA reads as TGTGCCAGCAGTGAGGGGGCAGGGGGGTCCCAAGAGACCCAGTACTTC. Encoded protein: CASSEGAGGSQETQYF.

This clone was observed a single time. The chain carries TRBV30 and TRBJ2-2, with D unresolved. The germline CDR1 and CDR2 sequences are GTSNPN and SVGIG (reference sequence). This CDR3 has 12 residues. This CDR3 is CALMGNTGELFF. For the CDR3, the DNA is TGTGCTTTGATGGGGAACACCGGGGAGCTGTTTTTT.

The chain is built from TRBV6-5 and TRBJ1-5, with D hard to call. The CDR3 has 13 residues. The ends were cut back, 0 bases at V and 6 bases at J, with 6 bases in the middle. CDR1 is MNHEY, CDR2 SVGAGI, per germline. This CDR3 reads CASSYSDGQPQHF. The CDR3 bases are TGTGCCAGCAGTTACTCAGATGGTCAGCCCCAGCATTTT.

The chain is built from TRBV5-4 and TRBJ1-4, with D perhaps matching TRBD1 (5 bases). From germline, CDR1 is SGHNT and CDR2 YYREEE (reference sequence). The CDR3 covers 15 residues. Trimming shortened V by 0 bases and J by 7 bases, and 13 bases separated the two germline ends. CDR3 coding DNA: TGTGCCAGCAGCTTGGGAGGGGCAGGCGGTGAAAAACTGTTTTTT. Amino acids: CASSLGGAGGEKLFF.

This chain links TRBV4-1 with TRBJ2-7; either TRBD1 or TRBD2 may supply D (6 bases each). Between the trimmed V and J ends, which lost 1 base and 1 base, there was a span of 11 bases. Germline V lookup: CDR1 MGHRA, CDR2 YSYEKL. The CDR3 spans 15 residues. The CDR3 sequence is CASSQGRGGSYEQYF. The CDR3 DNA sequence: TGCGCCAGCAGCCAAGGTAGAGGGGGGTCCTACGAGCAGTACTTC.

The chain combines TRBV5-1 with TRBJ2-7, with 10 bases that match TRBD2. The CDR3 has 17 amino acids. Per germline, CDR1 SGHRS and CDR2 YFSETQ. J lost 2 bases, V lost 3 bases, and 11 bases had no gene match. The DNA of the CDR3 is TGCGCCAGCAGCTCAACAGCGGGGGGGACTAAAGCCTACGAGCAGTACTTC. Encoded protein: CASSSTAGGTKAYEQYF.

J is TRBJ2-1 and V is TRBV18; the match to TRBD2 covers 8 bases. This CDR3 spans 15 amino acids. Germline V gives CDR1 KGHSH, CDR2 LQKENI. V shed 3 bases and J 4 bases; nucleotides not matched to a gene: 5. Written as DNA, the CDR3 is TGTGCCAGCTCACCGCGGACTAGCTCTTACAATGAGCAGTTCTTC. Translating gives CASSPRTSSYNEQFF.

The chain uses TRBV7-9 and TRBJ2-3; the match to TRBD1 covers 9 bases. V was clipped by 5 bases and J by 6 bases; unmatched bases: 18. Germline V gives CDR1 SEHNR, CDR2 FQNEAQ (reference sequence). CDR3 size: 18 residues. CDR3: CASSLSWIQGASADTQYF. CDR3 nucleotide sequence: TGTGCCAGCAGCCTTTCGTGGATACAGGGGGCGTCGGCGGATACGCAGTATTTT.

The V and J genes are TRBV6-5 and TRBJ1-5; tentatively, D is TRBD1 (5 bases). The CDR3 is 14 residues long. Trimming took 2 bases from V and 5 from J, leaving 10 bases between them. The germline V gene has CDR1 MNHEY and CDR2 SVGAGI. Here the CDR3 reads CASSYTGRDQPQHF. CDR3 DNA sequence: TGTGCCAGCAGTTACACAGGCAGGGATCAGCCCCAGCATTTT.

The CDR3 region has the DNA TGTGCCAGCAGCTTGTTGGGGGGGAGGAAAGACAATGAGCAGTTCTTC. Translating it yields CASSLLGGRKDNEQFF. V is TRBV5-4 and J is TRBJ2-1; the match to TRBD2 covers 7 bases. The V gene end was trimmed by 1 base and the J gene end by 5 bases; junction bases not matched to a gene: 9. Germline assignment: CDR1 SGHNT and CDR2 YYREEE (reference sequence). CDR3 size: 16 residues.

The sample holds one count of this clone. The rearrangement links TRBV7-2 to TRBJ1-1, with TRBD1 as a possible D gene (5 bases). Between the trimmed V and J ends, which lost 5 bases and 4 bases, there was a span of 20 bases. Germline lookup yields CDR1 SGHTA and CDR2 FQGNSA. This CDR3 spans 16 amino acids. The CDR3 DNA is TGTGCCAGCAGCCGGTTCGGAAGCGTTGGGGGCACTGAAGCTTTCTTT. It yields the protein CASSRFGSVGGTEAFF.

This clone was detected only once. The chain joins TRBV28 to TRBJ1-2; TRBD1 matches at 9 bases. The CDR3 length is 18 residues. Germline trimming cut 7 bases from V and 2 bases from J; bases unmatched to any gene: 17. Germline CDR1 reads MDHEN; CDR2 reads SYDVKM. This chain's CDR3 is CASTFQGFGTGINYGYTF. CDR3 in DNA: TGTGCCAGCACCTTCCAAGGTTTTGGGACAGGGATAAACTATGGCTACACCTTC.

The CDR3 DNA is TGCGCCAGCAGCCAAATACGGGGGGAAATGGACGAAAAACTGTTTTTT. Its translation is CASSQIRGEMDEKLFF. The chain has TRBV4-1 and TRBJ1-4; TRBD1 is a possible D gene (5 bases). V shed 2 bases and J shed 8 bases, with 18 bases lying between them. There are 16 residues in the CDR3. Germline V gives CDR1 MGHRA, CDR2 YSYEKL.

This clone was counted between two and nine times. Written as DNA, the CDR3 is TGTGCCTGGGGCCGAGTAGGTAGGAACACTGAAGCTTTCTTT. Translation gives CAWGRVGRNTEAFF. V usage is TRBV30 and J usage is TRBJ1-1, with no clear D. This CDR3 contains 14 residues. The germline V and J ends were trimmed by 5 bases and 1 base, with 14 bases remaining between them. Germline loops: CDR1 GTSNPN, CDR2 SVGIG (reference sequence).

The table lists this clone with a count of one. V usage is TRBV9 and J usage is TRBJ1-3; D might be TRBD1 (5 bases). In germline, CDR1 is SGDLS, CDR2 YYNGEE. Trimming stripped 0 bases from V and 1 base from J, with 8 bases between. CDR3 length: 15 amino acids. CDR3 sequence: CASSVDGGSGNTIYF. The CDR3 DNA follows: TGTGCCAGCAGCGTAGATGGGGGGTCTGGAAACACCATATATTTT.